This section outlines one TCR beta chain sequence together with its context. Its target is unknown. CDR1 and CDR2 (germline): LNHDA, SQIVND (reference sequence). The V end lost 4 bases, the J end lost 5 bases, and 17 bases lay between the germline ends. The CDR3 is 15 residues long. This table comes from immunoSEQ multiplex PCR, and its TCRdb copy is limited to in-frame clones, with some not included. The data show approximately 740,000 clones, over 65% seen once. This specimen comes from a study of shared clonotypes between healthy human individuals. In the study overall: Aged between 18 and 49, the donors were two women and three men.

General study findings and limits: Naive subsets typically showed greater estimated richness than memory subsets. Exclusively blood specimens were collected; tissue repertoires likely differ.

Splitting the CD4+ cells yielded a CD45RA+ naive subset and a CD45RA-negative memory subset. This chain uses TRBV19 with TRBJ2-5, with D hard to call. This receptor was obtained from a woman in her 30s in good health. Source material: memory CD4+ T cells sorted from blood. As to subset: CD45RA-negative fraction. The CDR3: CASSSTPDMWETQYF. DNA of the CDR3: TGTGCCAGTAGTAGCACACCCGACATGTGGGAGACCCAGTACTTC.